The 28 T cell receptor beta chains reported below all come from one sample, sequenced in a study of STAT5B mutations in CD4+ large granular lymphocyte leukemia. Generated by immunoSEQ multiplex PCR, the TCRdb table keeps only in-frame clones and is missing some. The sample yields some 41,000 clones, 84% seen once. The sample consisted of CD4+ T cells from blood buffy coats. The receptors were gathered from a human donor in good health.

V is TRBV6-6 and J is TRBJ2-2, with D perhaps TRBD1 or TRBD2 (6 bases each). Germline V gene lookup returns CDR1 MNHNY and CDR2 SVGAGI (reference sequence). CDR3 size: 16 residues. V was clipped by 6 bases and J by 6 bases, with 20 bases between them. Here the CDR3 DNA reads TGTGCCAGCAGCCCTACCCCGGGGGCTGGGCCCGGGGAGCTGTTTTTT. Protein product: CASSPTPGAGPGELFF.

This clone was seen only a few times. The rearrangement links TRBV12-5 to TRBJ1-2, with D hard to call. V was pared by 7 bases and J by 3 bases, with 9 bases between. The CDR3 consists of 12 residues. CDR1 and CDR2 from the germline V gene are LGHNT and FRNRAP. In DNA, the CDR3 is TGTGCTAGTGCCCCTGGCGACTATGGCTACACCTTC. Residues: CASAPGDYGYTF. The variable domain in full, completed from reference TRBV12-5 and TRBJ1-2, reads DARVTQTPRHKVTEMGQEVTMRCQPILGHNTVFWYRQTMMQGLELLAYFRNRAPLDDSGMPKDRFSAEMPDATLATLKIQPSEPRDSAVYFCASAPGDYGYTFGSGTRLTVV.

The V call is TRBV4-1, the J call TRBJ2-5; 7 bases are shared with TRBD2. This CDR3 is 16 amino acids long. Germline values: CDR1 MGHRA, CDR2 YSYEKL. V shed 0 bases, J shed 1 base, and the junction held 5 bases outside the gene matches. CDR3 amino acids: CASSQEQRGIQETQYF. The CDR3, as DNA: TGCGCCAGCAGCCAAGAACAGCGGGGAATCCAAGAGACCCAGTACTTC.

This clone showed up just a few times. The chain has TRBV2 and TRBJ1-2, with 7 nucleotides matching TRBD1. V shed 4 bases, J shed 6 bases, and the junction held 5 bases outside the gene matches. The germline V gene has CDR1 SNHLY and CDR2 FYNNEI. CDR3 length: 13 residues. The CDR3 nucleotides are TGTGCCAGCAGTGGACAGGGTGTGGATGGCTACACCTTC. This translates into CASSGQGVDGYTF. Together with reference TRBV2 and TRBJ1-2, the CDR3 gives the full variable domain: EPEVTQTPSHQVTQMGQEVILRCVPISNHLYFYWYRQILGQKVEFLVSFYNNEISEKSEIFDDQFSVERPDGSNFTLKIRSTKLEDSAMYFCASSGQGVDGYTFGSGTRLTVV.

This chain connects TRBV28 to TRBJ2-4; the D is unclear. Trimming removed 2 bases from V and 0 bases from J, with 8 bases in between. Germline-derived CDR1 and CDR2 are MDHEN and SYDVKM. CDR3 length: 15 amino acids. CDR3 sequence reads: CASSLDITAKNIQYF. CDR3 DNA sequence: TGTGCCAGCAGTTTAGATATTACAGCCAAAAACATTCAGTACTTC.

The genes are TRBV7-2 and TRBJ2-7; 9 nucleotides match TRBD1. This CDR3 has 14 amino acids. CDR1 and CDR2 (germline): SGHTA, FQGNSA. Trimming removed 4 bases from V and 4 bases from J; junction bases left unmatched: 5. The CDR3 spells CASSYGQGSYEQYF. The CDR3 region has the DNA TGTGCCAGCAGCTACGGACAGGGGTCATACGAGCAGTACTTC.

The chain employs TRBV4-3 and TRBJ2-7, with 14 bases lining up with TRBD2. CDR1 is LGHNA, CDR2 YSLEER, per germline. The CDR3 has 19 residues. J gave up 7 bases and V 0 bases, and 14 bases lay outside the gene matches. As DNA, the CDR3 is TGCGCCAGCAGCCAAGATCTTGGCGGACTAGCGGGGGGAATGGGGGAGCAGTACTTC. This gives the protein CASSQDLGGLAGGMGEQYF.

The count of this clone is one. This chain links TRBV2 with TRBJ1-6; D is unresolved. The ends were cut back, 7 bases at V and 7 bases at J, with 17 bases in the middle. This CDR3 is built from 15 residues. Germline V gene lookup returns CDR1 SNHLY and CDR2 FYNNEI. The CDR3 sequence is CASTESGVPNSPLHF. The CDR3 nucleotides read TGTGCCAGCACCGAAAGTGGGGTACCAAATTCACCCCTCCACTTT.

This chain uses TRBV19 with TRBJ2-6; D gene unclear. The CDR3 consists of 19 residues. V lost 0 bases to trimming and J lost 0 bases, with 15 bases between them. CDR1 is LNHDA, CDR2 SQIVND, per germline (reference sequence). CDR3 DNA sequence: TGTGCCAGTAGTATAGATGGTTGGGTTTTTAACTCTGGGGCCAACGTCCTGACTTTC. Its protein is CASSIDGWVFNSGANVLTF. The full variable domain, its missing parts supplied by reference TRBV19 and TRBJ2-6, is DGGITQSPKYLFRKEGQNVTLSCEQNLNHDAMYWYRQDPGQGLRLIYYSQIVNDFQKGDIAEGYSVSREKKESFPLTVTSAQKNPTAFYLCASSIDGWVFNSGANVLTFGAGSRLTVL.

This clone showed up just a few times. The CDR3 here is CASTAPTFYGYTF. CDR3 DNA: TGTGCCTCGACAGCGCCGACTTTCTATGGCTACACCTTC. This rearrangement joins TRBV6-6 to TRBJ1-2; possibly TRBD1 for D (5 bases). V was cut by 11 bases and J by 4 bases, with 17 bases left in between. There are 13 residues in the CDR3. Germline CDR1 and CDR2: MNHNY and SVGAGI (reference sequence).

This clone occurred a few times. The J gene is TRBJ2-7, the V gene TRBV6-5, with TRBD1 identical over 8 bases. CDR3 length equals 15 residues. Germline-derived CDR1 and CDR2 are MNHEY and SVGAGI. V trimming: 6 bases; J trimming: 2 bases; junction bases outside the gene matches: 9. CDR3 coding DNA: TGTGCCAGCAGATCGGACAGGGCCGTTCCCTACGAGCAGTACTTC. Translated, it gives CASRSDRAVPYEQYF.

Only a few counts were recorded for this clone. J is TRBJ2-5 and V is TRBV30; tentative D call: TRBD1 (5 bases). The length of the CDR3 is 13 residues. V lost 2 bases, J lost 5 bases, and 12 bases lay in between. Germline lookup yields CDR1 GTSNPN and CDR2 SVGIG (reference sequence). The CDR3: CAWSRGSQETQYF. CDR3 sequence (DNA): TGTGCCTGGAGTAGGGGATCCCAGGAGACCCAGTACTTC.

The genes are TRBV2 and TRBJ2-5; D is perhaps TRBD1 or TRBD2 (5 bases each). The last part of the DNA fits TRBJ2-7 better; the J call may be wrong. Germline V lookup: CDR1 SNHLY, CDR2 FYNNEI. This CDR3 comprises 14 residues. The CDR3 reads CASSPWGIQNEQYF. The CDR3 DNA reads TGTGCCAGCAGCCCGTGGGGGATTCAGAACGAGCAGTACTTC.

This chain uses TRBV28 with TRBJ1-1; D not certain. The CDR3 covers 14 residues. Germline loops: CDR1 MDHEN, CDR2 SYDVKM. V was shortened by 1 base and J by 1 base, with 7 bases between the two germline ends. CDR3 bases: TGTGCCAGCAGTTTATATCGGACGAACACTGAAGCTTTCTTT. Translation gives CASSLYRTNTEAFF.

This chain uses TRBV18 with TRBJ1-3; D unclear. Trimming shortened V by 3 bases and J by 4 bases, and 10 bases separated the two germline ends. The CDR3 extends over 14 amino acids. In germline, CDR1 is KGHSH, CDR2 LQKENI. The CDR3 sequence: CASSPLELGNTIYF. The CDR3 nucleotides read TGTGCCAGCTCACCTTTGGAACTGGGAAACACCATATATTTT.

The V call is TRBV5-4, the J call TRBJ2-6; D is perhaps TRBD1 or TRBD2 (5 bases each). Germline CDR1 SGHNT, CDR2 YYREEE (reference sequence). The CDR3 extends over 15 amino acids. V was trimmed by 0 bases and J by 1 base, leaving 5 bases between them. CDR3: CASSLGGSGANVLTF. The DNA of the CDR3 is TGTGCCAGCAGCTTGGGGGGGTCTGGGGCCAACGTCCTGACTTTC.

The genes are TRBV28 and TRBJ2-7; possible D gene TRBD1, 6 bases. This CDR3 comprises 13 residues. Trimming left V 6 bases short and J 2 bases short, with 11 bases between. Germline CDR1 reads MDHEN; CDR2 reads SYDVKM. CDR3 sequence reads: CASSVGQAYEQYF. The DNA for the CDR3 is TGTGCCAGCAGCGTGGGACAAGCCTACGAGCAGTACTTC.

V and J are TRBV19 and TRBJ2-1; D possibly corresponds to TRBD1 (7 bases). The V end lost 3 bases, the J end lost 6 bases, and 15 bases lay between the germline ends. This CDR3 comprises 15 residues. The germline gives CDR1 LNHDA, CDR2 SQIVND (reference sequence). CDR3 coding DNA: TGTGCCAGTAGTATTCAGGGGGGCCTTGGCAATGAGCAGTTCTTC. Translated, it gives CASSIQGGLGNEQFF.

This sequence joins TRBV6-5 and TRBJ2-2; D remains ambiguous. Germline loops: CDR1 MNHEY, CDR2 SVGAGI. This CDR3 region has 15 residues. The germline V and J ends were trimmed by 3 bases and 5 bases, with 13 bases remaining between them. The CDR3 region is CASSYAISRTGELFF. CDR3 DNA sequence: TGTGCCAGCAGTTATGCAATAAGTCGGACCGGGGAGCTGTTTTTT.

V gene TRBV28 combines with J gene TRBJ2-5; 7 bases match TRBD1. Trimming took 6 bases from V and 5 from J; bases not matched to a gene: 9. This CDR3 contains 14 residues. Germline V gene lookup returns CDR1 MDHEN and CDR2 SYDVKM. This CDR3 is CASSFSGTVETQYF. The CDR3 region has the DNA TGTGCCAGCAGCTTCTCCGGGACAGTTGAGACCCAGTACTTC.

The CDR3 region is CATSRGGISYEQYF. CDR3 nucleotides: TGTGCCACCAGCAGAGGTGGCATCTCCTACGAGCAGTACTTC. The chain links TRBV15 to TRBJ2-7, with no clear D. Per germline, CDR1 LNHNV and CDR2 YYDKDF (reference sequence). Trimming removed 1 base at V and 0 bases at J, with 7 bases between. The CDR3 has 14 residues.

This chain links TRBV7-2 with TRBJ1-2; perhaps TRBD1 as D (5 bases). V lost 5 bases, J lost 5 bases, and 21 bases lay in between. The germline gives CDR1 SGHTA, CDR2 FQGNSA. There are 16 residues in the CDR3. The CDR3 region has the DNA TGTGCCAGCAGCGATCAATACGGGGAGGGGTATTATGGCTACACCTTC. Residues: CASSDQYGEGYYGYTF.

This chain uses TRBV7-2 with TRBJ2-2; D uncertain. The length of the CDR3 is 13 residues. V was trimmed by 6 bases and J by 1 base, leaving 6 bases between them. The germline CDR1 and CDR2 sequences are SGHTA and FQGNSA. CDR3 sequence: CASRRENTGELFF. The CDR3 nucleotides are TGTGCCAGCAGAAGGGAGAACACCGGGGAGCTGTTTTTT.

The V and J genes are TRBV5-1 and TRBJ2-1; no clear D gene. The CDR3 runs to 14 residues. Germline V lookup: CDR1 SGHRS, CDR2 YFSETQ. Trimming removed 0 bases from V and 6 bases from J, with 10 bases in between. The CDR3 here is CASSLAPTANEQFF. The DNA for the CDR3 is TGCGCCAGCAGCTTGGCCCCGACGGCCAATGAGCAGTTCTTC.

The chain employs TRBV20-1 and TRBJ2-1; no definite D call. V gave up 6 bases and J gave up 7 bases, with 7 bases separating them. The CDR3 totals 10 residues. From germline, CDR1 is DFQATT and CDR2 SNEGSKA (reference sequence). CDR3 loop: CSALGNEQFF. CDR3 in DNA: TGCAGTGCCCTGGGGAATGAGCAGTTCTTC.

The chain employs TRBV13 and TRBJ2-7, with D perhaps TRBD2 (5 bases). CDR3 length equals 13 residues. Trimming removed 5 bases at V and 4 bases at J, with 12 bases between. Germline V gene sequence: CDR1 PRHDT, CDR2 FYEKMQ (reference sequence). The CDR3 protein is CASSNSVQYEQYF. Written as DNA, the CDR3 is TGTGCCAGCAGCAATAGCGTCCAGTACGAGCAGTACTTC.

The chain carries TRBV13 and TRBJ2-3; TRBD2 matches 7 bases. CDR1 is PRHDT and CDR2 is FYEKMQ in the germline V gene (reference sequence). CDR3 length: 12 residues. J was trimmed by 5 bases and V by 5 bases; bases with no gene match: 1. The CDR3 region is CASSPSGDTQYF. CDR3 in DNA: TGTGCCAGCAGCCCTAGCGGAGATACGCAGTATTTT.

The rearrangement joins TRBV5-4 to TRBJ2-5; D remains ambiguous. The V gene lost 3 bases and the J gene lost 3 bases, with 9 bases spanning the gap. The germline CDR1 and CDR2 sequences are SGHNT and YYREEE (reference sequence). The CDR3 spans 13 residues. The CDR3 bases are TGTGCCAGCAGCTATAGCCCAAAAGAGACCCAGTACTTC. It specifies CASSYSPKETQYF.